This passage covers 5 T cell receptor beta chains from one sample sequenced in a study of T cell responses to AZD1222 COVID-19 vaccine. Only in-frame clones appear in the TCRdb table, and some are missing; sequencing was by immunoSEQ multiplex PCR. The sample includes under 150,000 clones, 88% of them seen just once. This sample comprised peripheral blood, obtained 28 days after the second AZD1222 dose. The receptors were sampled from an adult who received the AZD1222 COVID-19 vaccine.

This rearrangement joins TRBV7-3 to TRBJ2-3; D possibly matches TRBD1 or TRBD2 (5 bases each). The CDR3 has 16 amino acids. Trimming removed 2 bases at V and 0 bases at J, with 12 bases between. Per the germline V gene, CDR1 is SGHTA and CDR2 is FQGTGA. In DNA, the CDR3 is TGTGCCAGCAGCTTAGGGGGAACTACTAGCACAGATACGCAGTATTTT. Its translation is CASSLGGTTSTDTQYF.

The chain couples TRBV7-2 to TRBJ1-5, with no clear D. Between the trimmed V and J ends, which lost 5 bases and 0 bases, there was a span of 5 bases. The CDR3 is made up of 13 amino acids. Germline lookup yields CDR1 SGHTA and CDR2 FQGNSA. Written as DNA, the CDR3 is TGTGCCAGCAGCAGTAGTAGCAATCAGCCCCAGCATTTT. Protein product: CASSSSSNQPQHF. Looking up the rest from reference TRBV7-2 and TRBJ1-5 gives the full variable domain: GAGVSQSPSNKVTEKGKDVELRCDPISGHTALYWYRQSLGQGLEFLIYFQGNSAPDKSGLPSDRFSAERTGGSVSTLTIQRTQQEDSAVYLCASSSSSNQPQHFGDGTRLSIL.

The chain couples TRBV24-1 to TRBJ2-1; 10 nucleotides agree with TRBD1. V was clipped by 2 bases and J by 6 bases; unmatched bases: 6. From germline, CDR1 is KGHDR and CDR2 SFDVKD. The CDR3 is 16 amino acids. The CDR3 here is CATSDSATGGVNEQFF. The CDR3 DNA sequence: TGTGCCACCAGTGATTCCGCGACAGGGGGCGTCAATGAGCAGTTCTTC.

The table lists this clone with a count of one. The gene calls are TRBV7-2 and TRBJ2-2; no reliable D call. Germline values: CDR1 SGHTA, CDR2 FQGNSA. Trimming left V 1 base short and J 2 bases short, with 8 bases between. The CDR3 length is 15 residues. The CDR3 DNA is TGTGCCAGCAGCTTAGAAGGTAGAAACACCGGGGAGCTGTTTTTT. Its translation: CASSLEGRNTGELFF.

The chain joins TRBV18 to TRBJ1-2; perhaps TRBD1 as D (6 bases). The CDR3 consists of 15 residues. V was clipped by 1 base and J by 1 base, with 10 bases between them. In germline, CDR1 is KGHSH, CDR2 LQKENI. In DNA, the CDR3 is TGTGCCAGCTCACCACAGGGGGTCGGTAACTATGGCTACACCTTC. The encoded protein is CASSPQGVGNYGYTF.